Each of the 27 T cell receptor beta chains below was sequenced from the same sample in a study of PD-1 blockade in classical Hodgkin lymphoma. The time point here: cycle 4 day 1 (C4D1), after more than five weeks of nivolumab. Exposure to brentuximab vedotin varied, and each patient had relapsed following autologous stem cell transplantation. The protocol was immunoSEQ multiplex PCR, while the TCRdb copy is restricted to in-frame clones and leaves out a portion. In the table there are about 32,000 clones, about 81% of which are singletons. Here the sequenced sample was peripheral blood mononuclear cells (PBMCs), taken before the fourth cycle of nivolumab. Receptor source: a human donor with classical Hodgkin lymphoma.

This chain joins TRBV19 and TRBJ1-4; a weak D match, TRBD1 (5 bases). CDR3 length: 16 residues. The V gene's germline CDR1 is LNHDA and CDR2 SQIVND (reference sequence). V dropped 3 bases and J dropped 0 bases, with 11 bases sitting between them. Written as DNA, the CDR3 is TGTGCCAGTAGTATCGGCAGGGAAGCAACTAATGAAAAACTGTTTTTT. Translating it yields CASSIGREATNEKLFF.

The CDR3 coding sequence is TGTGCCAGCAGTTTTCGAATGCGGTTTTGGACTGAAGCTTTCTTT. Translated, it gives CASSFRMRFWTEAFF. The chain uses TRBV28 and TRBJ1-1, with D uncertain. Trimming cost V 3 bases and J 5 bases, with 16 bases left between them. Germline V CDR1 and CDR2: MDHEN, SYDVKM. The CDR3 runs to 15 residues. Full variable domain (outside the CDR3, taken from reference TRBV28 and TRBJ1-1): DVKVTQSSRYLVKRTGEKVFLECVQDMDHENMFWYRQDPGLGLRLIYFSYDVKMKEKGDIPEGYSVSREKKERFSLILESASTNQTSMYLCASSFRMRFWTEAFFGQGTRLTVV.

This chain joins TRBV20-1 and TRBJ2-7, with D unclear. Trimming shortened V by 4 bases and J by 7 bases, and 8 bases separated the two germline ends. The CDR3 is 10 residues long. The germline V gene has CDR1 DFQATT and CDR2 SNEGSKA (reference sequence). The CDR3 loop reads CSAKGREQYF. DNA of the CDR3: TGCAGTGCTAAAGGGCGGGAGCAGTACTTC.

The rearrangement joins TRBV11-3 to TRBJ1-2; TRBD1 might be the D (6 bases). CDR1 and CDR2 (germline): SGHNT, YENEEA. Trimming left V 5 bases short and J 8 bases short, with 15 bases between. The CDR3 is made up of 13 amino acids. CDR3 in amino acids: CASSLLQGGGYTF. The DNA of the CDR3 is TGTGCCAGCAGCCTATTACAGGGCGGGGGCTACACCTTC.

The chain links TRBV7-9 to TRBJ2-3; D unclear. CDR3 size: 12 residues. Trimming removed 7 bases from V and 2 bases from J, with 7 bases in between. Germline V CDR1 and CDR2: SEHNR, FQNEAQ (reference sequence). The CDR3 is CASITVTDTQYF. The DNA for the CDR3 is TGTGCCAGCATCACCGTCACAGATACGCAGTATTTT.

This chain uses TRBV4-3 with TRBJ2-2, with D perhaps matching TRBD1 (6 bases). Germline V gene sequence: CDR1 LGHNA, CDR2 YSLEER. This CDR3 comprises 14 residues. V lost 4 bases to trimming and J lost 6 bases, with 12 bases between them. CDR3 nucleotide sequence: TGCGCCAGCAGCCCCTTAGGGGGTGCCGGGGAGCTGTTTTTT. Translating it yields CASSPLGGAGELFF.

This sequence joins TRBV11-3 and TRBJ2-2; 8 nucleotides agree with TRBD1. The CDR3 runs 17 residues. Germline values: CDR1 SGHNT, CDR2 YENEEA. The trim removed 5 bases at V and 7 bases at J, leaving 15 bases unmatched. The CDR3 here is CASSHRQGSTGGGELFF. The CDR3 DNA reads TGTGCCAGCAGCCACAGACAGGGTTCTACAGGGGGCGGGGAGCTGTTTTTT.

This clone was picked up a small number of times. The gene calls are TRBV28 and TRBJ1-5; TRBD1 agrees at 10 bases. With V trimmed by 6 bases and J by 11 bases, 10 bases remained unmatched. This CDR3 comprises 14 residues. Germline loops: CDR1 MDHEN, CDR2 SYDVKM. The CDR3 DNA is TGTGCCAGCAGAACCCGGGACAGGGGAGGGGCCCAGCATTTT. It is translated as CASRTRDRGGAQHF.

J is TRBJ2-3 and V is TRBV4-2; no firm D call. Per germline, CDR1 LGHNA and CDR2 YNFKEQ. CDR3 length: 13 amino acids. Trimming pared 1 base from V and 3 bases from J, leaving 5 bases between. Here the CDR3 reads CASSQVETDTQYF. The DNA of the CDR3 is TGTGCCAGCAGCCAAGTGGAGACAGATACGCAGTATTTT.

CDR3 in DNA: TGTGCCAGCTCACTCGGATCCTACGAGCAGTACTTC. It specifies CASSLGSYEQYF. The V and J genes are TRBV18 and TRBJ2-7; D is uncertain. The CDR3 covers 12 residues. V lost 4 bases and J 1 base, leaving 5 bases between the germline ends. The germline CDR1 and CDR2 sequences are KGHSH and LQKENI. Full variable domain (outside the CDR3, taken from reference TRBV18 and TRBJ2-7): NAGVMQNPRHLVRRRGQEARLRCSPMKGHSHVYWYRQLPEEGLKFMVYLQKENIIDESGMPKERFSAEFPKEGPSILRIQQVVRGDSAAYFCASSLGSYEQYFGPGTRLTVT.

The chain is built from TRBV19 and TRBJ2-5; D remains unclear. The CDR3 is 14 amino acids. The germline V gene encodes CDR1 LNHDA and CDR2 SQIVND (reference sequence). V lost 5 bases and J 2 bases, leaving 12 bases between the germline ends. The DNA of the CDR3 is TGTGCCAGTAGTGTCACAAGTTCTCAAGAGACCCAGTACTTC. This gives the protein CASSVTSSQETQYF.

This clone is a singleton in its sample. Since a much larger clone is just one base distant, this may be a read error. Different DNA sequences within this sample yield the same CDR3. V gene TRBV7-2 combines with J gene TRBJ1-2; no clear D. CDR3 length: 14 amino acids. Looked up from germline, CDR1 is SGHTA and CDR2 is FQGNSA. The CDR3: CASSSTRALDGYTF. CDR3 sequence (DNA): TGTGCCAGCAGCTCGACACGGGCCCTGGATGGCTACACTTTC.

The CDR3 DNA follows: TGTGCCAGCAGTGATCATGGGGTCACTGAAGCTTTCTTT. This sequence encodes CASSDHGVTEAFF. The V call is TRBV2, the J call TRBJ1-1; D unclear. V gave up 3 bases and J gave up 4 bases, with 9 bases separating them. Germline V gene data show CDR1 as SNHLY and CDR2 as FYNNEI. There are 13 residues in the CDR3.

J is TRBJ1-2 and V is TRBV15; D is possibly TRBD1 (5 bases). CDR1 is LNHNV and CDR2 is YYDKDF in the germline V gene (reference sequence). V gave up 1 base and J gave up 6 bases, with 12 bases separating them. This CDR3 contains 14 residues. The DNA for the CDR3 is TGTGCCACCAGCAGAGGGGCCAGGGTCGATGGCTACACCTTC. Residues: CATSRGARVDGYTF. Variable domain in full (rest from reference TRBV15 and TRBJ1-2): DAMVIQNPRYQVTQFGKPVTLSCSQTLNHNVMYWYQQKSSQAPKLLFHYYDKDFNNEADTPDNFQSRRPNTSFCFLDIRSPGLGDTAMYLCATSRGARVDGYTFGSGTRLTVV.

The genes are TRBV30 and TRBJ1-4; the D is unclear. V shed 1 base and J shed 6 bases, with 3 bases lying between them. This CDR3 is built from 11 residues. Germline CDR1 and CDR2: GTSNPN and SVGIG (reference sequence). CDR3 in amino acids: CAWSAHEKLFF. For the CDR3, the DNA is TGTGCCTGGAGTGCCCATGAAAAACTGTTTTTT.

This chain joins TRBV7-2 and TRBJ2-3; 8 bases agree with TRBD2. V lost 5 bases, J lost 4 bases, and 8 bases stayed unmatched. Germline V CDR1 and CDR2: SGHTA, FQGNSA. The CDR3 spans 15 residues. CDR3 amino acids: CASSLLPGGADTQYF. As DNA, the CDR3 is TGTGCCAGCAGCCTCCTGCCCGGGGGGGCAGATACGCAGTATTTT.

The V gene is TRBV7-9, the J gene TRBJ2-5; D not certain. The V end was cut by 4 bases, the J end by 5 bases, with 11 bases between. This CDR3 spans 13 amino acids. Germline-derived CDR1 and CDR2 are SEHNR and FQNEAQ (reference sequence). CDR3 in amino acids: CASSSGSLETQYF. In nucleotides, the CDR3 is TGTGCCAGCAGCTCCGGAAGCCTCGAGACCCAGTACTTC.

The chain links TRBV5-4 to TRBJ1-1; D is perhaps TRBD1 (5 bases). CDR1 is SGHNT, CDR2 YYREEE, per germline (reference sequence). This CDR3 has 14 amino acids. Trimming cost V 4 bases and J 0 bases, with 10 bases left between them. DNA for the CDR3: TGTGCCAGCAGCGGGGGACGGATGAACACTGAAGCTTTCTTT. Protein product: CASSGGRMNTEAFF. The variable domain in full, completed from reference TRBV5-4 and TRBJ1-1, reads ETGVTQSPTHLIKTRGQQVTLRCSSQSGHNTVSWYQQALGQGPQFIFQYYREEENGRGNFPPRFSGLQFPNYSSELNVNALELDDSALYLCASSGGRMNTEAFFGQGTRLTVV.

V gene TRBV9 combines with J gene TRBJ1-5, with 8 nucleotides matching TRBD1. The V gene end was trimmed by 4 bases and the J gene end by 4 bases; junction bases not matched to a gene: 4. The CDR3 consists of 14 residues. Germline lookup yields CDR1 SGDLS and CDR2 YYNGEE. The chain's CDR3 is CASSSGTGNQPQHF. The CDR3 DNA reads TGTGCCAGCAGCTCCGGGACAGGAAATCAGCCCCAGCATTTT.

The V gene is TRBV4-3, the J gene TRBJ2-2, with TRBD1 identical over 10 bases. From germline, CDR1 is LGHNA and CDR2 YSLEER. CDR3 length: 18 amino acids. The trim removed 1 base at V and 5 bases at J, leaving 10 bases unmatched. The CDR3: CASSQGPGGQGGTGELFF. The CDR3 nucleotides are TGCGCCAGCAGCCAAGGACCCGGTGGACAGGGGGGAACCGGGGAGCTGTTTTTT.

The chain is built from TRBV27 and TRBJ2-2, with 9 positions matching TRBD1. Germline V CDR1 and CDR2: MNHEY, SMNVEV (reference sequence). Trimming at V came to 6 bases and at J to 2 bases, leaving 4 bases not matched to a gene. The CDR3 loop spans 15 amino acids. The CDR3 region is CASRRDRVNTGELFF. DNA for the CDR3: TGTGCCAGCAGGAGGGACAGGGTAAACACCGGGGAGCTGTTTTTT.

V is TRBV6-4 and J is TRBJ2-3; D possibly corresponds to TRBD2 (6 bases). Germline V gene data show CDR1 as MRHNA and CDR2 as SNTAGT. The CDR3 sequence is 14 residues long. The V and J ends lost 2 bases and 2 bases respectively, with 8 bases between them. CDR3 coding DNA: TGTGCCAGCAGTGACGGGCGGGACACAGATACGCAGTATTTT. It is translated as CASSDGRDTDTQYF.

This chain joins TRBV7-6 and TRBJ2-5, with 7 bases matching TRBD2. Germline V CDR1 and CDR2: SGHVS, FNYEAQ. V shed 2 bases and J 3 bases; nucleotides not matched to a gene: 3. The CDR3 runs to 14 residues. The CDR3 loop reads CASSLLGGEETQYF. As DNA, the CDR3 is TGTGCCAGCAGCTTATTGGGGGGGGAAGAGACCCAGTACTTC.

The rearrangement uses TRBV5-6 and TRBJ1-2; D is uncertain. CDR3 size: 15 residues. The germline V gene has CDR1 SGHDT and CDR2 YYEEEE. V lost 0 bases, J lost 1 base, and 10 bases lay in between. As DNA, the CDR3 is TGTGCCAGCAGCTTGGGTAGGTCCCATAACTATGGCTACACCTTC. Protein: CASSLGRSHNYGYTF.

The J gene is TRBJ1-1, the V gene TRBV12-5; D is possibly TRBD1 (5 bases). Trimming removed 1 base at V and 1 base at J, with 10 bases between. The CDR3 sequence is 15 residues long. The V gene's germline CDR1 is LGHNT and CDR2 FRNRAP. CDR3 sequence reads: CASGLGTSPNTEAFF. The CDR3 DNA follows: TGTGCTAGTGGTTTGGGGACAAGCCCGAACACTGAAGCTTTCTTT. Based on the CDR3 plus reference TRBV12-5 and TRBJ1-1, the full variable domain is DARVTQTPRHKVTEMGQEVTMRCQPILGHNTVFWYRQTMMQGLELLAYFRNRAPLDDSGMPKDRFSAEMPDATLATLKIQPSEPRDSAVYFCASGLGTSPNTEAFFGQGTRLTVV.

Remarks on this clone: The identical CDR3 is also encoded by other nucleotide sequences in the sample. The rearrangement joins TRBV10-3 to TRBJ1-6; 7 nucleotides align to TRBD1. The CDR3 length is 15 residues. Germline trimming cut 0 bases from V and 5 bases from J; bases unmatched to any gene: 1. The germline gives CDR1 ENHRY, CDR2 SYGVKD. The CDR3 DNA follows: TGTGCCATCAGTGAGTCGACAGGGAATAATTCACCCCTCCACTTT. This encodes CAISESTGNNSPLHF.

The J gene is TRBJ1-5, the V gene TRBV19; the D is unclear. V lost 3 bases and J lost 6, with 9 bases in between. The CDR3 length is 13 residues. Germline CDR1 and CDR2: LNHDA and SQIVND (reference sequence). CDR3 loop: CASSIGEIQPQHF. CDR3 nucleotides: TGTGCCAGTAGTATTGGGGAGATTCAGCCCCAGCATTTT.